This TCR beta chain appears in the sequencing data of a study of vaccination and CD4 T cells after COVID-19. Sequenced with the Oncomine TCR Beta short-read assay was DNA taken from cultured CD4+ T cells. TCRdb independently ran MiXCR on the PCR reads; one entry per CDR3 protein. The sample lists around 19,000 distinct CDR3 sequences, 70% seen once, with around 5.8% in the top ten. Germline assignment: CDR1 SGHNT and CDR2 YENEEA. There are 17 residues in the CDR3. Unmatched junction bases numbered 10, after V lost 1 base and J lost 4 bases. Indicated treatment: approximately 10-day PBMC culture with coronavirus spike peptide pools or control peptides (ViraFEST assay). In regard to this clonotype: Antigen unknown.

This rearrangement joins TRBV11-3 to TRBJ2-3; 8 nucleotides match TRBD1. Input material: CD4+ T cells from blood, cultured in vitro. The receptor was derived from a human donor who had recovered from COVID-19. CDR3 nucleotide sequence: TGTGCCAGCAGCTTAGGACAGGGGCGCTTATGGGCAGATACGCAGTATTTT. Amino acids: CASSLGQGRLWADTQYF.